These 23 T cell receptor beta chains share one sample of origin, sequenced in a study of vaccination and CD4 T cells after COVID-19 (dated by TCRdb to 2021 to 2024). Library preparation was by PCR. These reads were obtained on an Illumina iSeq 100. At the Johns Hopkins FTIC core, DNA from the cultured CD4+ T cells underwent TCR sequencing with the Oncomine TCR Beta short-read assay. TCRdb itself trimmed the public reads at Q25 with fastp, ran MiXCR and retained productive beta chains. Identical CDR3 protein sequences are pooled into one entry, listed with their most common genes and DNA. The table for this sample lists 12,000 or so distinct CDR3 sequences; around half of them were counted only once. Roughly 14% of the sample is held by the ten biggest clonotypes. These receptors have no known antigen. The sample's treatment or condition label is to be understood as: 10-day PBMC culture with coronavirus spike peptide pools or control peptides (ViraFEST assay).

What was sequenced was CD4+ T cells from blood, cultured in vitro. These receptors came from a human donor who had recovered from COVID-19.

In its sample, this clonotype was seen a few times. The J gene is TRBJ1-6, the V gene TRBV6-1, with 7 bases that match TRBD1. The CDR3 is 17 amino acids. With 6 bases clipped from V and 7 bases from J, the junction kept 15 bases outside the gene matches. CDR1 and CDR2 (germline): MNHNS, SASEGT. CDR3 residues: CASSLRDRLEGNSPLHF. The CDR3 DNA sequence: TGTGCCAGCAGCCTCCGGGACAGACTAGAGGGGAATTCACCCCTCCACTTT.

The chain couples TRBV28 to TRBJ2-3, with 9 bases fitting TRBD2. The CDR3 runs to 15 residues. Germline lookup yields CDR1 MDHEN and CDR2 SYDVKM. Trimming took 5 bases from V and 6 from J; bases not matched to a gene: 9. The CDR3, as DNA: TGTGCCAGCAGTGGTGCTAGCGGGACGGGGGATACGCAGTATTTT. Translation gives CASSGASGTGDTQYF.

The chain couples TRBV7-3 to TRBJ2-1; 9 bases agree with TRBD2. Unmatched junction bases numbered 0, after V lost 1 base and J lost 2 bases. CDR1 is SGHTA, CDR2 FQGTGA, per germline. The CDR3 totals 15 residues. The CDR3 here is CASSLIAGAYNEQFF. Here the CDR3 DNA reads TGTGCCAGCAGCTTAATAGCGGGAGCCTACAATGAGCAGTTCTTC.

As DNA, the CDR3 is TGTGCCAGCTCACCACCTCCAGGGGGTAATGAAAAACTGTTTTTT. Translated, it gives CASSPPPGGNEKLFF. V and J are TRBV18 and TRBJ1-4, with TRBD1 matching over 7 bases. CDR3 length: 15 residues. Germline-derived CDR1 and CDR2 are KGHSH and LQKENI. V shed 0 bases, J shed 4 bases, and the junction held 2 bases outside the gene matches.

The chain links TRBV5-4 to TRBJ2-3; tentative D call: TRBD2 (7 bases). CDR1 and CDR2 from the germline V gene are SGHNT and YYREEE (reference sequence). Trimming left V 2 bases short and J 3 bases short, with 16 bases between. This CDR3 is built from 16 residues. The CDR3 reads CASSFGGGAGTDTQYF. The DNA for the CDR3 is TGTGCCAGCAGCTTTGGAGGGGGGGCGGGGACAGATACGCAGTATTTT.

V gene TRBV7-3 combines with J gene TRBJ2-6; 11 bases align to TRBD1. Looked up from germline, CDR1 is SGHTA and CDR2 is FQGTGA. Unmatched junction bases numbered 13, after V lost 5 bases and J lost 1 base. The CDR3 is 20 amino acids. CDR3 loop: CASSPRRGGTGGSGANVLTF. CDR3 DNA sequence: TGTGCCAGCAGCCCACGGAGGGGAGGGACAGGGGGTTCTGGGGCCAACGTCCTGACTTTC.

This chain's CDR3 is CASSPEGGPMKQFF. CDR3 in DNA: TGTGCCAGCTCACCAGAGGGGGGTCCGATGAAGCAGTTCTTC. The chain recombines TRBV18 with TRBJ2-1; the D call may be TRBD1 or TRBD2 (6 bases each). Trimming removed 2 bases from V and 11 bases from J, with 16 bases in between. This CDR3 spans 14 amino acids. In germline, CDR1 is KGHSH, CDR2 LQKENI.

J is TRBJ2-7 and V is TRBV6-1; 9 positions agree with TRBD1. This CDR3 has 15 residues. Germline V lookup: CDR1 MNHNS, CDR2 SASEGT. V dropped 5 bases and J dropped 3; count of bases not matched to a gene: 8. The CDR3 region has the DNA TGTGCCAGCAGTCCGCTGGGACAGGGTTTCTACGAGCAGTACTTC. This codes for CASSPLGQGFYEQYF.

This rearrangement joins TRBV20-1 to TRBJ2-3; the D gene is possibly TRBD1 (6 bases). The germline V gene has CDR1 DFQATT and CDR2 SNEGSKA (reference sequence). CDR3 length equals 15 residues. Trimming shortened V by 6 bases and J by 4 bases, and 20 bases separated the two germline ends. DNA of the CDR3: TGCAGTGCCCCACGAACAGGGTCGACCGCAGATACGCAGTATTTT. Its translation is CSAPRTGSTADTQYF.

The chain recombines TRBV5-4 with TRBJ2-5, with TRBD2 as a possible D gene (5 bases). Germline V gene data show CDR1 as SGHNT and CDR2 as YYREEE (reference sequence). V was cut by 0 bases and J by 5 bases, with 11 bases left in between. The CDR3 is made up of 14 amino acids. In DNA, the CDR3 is TGTGCCAGCAGCTTGGAGGCGAGGGTGGAGACCCAGTACTTC. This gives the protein CASSLEARVETQYF. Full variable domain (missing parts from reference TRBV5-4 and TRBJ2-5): ETGVTQSPTHLIKTRGQQVTLRCSSQSGHNTVSWYQQALGQGPQFIFQYYREEENGRGNFPPRFSGLQFPNYSSELNVNALELDDSALYLCASSLEARVETQYFGPGTRLLVL.

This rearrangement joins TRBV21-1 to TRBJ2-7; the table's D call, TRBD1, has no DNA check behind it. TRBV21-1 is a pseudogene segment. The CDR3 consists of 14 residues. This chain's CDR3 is CASSKGTGVYEQYF. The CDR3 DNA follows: TGTGCCAGCAGCAAAGGGACAGGGGTTTACGAGCAGTACTTC.

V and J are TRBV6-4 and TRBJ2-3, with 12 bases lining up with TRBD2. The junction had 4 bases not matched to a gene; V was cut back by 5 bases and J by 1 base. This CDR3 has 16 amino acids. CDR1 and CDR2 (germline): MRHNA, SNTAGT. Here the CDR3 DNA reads TGTGCCAGCAGTCGGACTAGCGGGGATGGCACAGATACGCAGTATTTT. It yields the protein CASSRTSGDGTDTQYF.

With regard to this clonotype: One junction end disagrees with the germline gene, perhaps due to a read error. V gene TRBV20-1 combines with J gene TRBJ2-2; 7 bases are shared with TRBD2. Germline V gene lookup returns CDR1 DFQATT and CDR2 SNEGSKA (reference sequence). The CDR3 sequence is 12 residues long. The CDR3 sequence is CGAGSGAGELFF. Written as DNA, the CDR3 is TGCGGTGCTGGAAGCGGGGCCGGGGAGCTGTTTTTT.

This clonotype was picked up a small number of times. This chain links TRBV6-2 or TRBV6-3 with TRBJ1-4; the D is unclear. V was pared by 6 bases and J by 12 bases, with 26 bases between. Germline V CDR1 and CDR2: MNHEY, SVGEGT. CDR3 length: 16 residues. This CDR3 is CASSRRKGGKVVELFF. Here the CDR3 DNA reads TGTGCCAGCAGCCGGAGAAAGGGTGGCAAAGTGGTGGAACTGTTTTTT.

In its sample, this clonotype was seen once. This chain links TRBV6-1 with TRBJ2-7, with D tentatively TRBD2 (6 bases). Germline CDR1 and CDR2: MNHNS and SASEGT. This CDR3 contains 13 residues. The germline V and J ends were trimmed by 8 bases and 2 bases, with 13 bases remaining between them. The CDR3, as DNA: TGTGCCAGCGGACGGCGGACTACCTACGAGCAGTACTTC. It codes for CASGRRTTYEQYF.

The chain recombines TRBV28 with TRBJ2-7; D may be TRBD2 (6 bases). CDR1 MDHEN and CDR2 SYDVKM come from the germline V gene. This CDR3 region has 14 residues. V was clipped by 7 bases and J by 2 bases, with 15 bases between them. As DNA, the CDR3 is TGTGCCAGCAATGGGGGGATGGCAACCTACGAGCAGTACTTC. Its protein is CASNGGMATYEQYF. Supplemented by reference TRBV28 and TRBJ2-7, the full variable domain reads DVKVTQSSRYLVKRTGEKVFLECVQDMDHENMFWYRQDPGLGLRLIYFSYDVKMKEKGDIPEGYSVSREKKERFSLILESASTNQTSMYLCASNGGMATYEQYFGPGTRLTVT.

The CDR3 spells CASSLMGGSEQYF. Written as DNA, the CDR3 is TGTGCCAGCAGCTTAATGGGTGGAAGCGAGCAGTACTTC. The V gene is TRBV7-3, the J gene TRBJ2-7; no reliable D call. Per germline, CDR1 SGHTA and CDR2 FQGTGA. The CDR3 runs 13 residues. V was clipped by 1 base and J by 6 bases, with 10 bases between them.

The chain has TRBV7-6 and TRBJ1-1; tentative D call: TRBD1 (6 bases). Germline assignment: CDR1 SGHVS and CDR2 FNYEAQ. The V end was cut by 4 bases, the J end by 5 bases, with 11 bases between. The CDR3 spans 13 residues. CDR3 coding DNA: TGTGCCAGCAGCTCATACAGGGATACTGAAGCTTTCTTT. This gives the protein CASSSYRDTEAFF.

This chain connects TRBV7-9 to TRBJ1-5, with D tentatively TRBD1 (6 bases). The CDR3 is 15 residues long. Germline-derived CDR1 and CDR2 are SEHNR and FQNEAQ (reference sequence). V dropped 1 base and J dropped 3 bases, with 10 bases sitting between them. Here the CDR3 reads CASSLEGGANQPQHF. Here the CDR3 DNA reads TGTGCCAGCAGCTTAGAGGGGGGCGCCAATCAGCCCCAGCATTTT. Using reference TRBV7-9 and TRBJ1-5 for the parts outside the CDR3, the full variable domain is DTGVSQNPRHKITKRGQNVTFRCDPISEHNRLYWYRQTLGQGPEFLTYFQNEAQLEKSRLLSDRFSAERPKGSFSTLEIQRTEQGDSAMYLCASSLEGGANQPQHFGDGTRLSIL.

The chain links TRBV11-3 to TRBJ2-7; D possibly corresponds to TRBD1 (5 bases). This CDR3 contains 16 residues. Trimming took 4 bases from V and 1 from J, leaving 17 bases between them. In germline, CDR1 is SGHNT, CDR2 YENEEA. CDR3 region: CASSSPRSDTSYEQYF. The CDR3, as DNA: TGTGCCAGCAGCTCTCCCCGCTCGGACACGTCCTACGAGCAGTACTTC.

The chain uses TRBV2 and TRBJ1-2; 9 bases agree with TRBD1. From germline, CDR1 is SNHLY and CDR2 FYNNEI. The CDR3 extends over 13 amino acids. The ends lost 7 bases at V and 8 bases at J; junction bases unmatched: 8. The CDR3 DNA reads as TGTGCCAGCATCTACAGGGGGCGACGGGGCTACACCTTC. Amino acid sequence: CASIYRGRRGYTF. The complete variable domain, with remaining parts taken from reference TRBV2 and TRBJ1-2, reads EPEVTQTPSHQVTQMGQEVILRCVPISNHLYFYWYRQILGQKVEFLVSFYNNEISEKSEIFDDQFSVERPDGSNFTLKIRSTKLEDSAMYFCASIYRGRRGYTFGSGTRLTVV.

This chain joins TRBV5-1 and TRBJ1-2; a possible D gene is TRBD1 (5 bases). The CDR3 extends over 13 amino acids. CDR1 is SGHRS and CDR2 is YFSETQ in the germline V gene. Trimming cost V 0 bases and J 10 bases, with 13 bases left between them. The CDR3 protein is CASSLVGQGNYTF. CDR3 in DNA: TGCGCCAGCAGCTTGGTTGGTCAGGGAAACTACACCTTC. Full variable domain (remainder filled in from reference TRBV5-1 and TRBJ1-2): KAGVTQTPRYLIKTRGQQVTLSCSPISGHRSVSWYQQTPGQGLQFLFEYFSETQRNKGNFPGRFSGRQFSNSRSEMNVSTLELGDSALYLCASSLVGQGNYTFGSGTRLTVV.

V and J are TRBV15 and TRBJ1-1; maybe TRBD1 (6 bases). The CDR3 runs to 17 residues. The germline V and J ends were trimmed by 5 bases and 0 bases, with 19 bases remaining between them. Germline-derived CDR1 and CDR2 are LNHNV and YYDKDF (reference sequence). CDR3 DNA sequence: TGTGCCACCAGCTGGGGGGGAACAGGGTGGATGAACACTGAAGCTTTCTTT. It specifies CATSWGGTGWMNTEAFF.